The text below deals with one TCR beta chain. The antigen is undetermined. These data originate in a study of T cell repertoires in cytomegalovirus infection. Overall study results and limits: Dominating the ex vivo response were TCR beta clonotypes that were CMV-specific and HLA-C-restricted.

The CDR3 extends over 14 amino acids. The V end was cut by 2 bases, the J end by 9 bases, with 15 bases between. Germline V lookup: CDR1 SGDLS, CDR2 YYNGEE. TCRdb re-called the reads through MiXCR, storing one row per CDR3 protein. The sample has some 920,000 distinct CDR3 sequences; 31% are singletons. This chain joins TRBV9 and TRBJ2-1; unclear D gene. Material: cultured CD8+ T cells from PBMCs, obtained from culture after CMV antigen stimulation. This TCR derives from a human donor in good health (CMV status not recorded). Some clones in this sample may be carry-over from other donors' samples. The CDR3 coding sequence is TGTGCCAGCAGCGTCGATGGCCTAAGTGGTGAGCAGTTCTTC. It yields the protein CASSVDGLSGEQFF.